What follows describes a single TCR beta chain. Its antigen remains undetermined. Per-nucleotide qualities are absent, and no much larger clonotype sits a single base away. This sample is part of a study of glioma-infiltrating T cells after dendritic cell vaccination (dated by TCRdb to 2016 to 2017). About the investigation overall: The cohort included roughly 15 glioblastoma patients drawn from Phase I and II dendritic cell vaccination trials, of whom 9 were newly diagnosed and 6 had recurrent disease. To make the vaccine, monocyte-derived dendritic cells were cultured for seven to eight days with IL-4 and GM-CSF and then pulsed overnight with autologous tumor lysate. Tumor-infiltrating lymphocyte content was quantified and tumor and blood repertoires were compared in dendritic cell-vaccinated glioblastoma patients by deep sequencing of TCR beta CDR3 regions. Between the early 2000s and the early 2010s, the patients were given dendritic cell vaccination pulsed with autologous tumor lysate. Three intradermal dendritic cell vaccine injections were administered to patients at biweekly intervals in the arm below the axilla. Survival after dendritic cell vaccination was correlated with TCR sequencing metrics such as TIL content and the overlap between tumor and blood repertoires.

The CDR3 runs 16 residues from the cysteine to the phenylalanine. Of all the DNA, just the CDR3 is kept, 48 bases in frame from base 1. Trimming takes 3 bases off V and 5 bases off J; junction bases not matched to a gene: 11. As encoded in the germline V gene, CDR1 is SGHNT while CDR2 is YENEEA. To be selected, patients needed enough residual fresh-frozen tumor tissue and more than two years of available survival data. Molecular status otherwise varied across the glioblastoma patients, but none of them carried an isocitrate dehydrogenase mutation. PBMC were collected before vaccination, two weeks after the third vaccination, and at tumor progression if tumor progression occurred. The Qiagen DNeasy Blood extraction Kit was used for extraction of genomic DNA. Using the immunoSEQ assay, TCRB CDR3 regions were amplified from approximately 1.9 micrograms of genomic DNA, or from all available DNA when less than that was on hand. Multiplex PCR used 60 forward primers for TCR V beta segments and 13 reverse primers for J beta segments. To estimate reads per starting template, synthetic control templates were spiked into each sample at limiting dilution. Reads of 87 bp were generated by sequencing on the Illumina HiSeq System. Turning to the authors' computational methods: PCR and sequencing errors were removed by a nearest neighbor algorithm that merged closely related sequences. TCR overlap was measured as the percentage of unique tumor TCR beta sequences that were also present in the peripheral blood of the same patient. TCRdb provides this immuneACCESS table in a form limited to in-frame rearrangements. Some clones are lacking; in checked studies, under half of them reflect an unresolved V gene, and why the rest are absent is not known. The D gene and trimming were derived from the DNA, and the V and J assignments and clone size from that table. This sample is represented by about 95,000 clones; 85% of them were singletons. 2.5% to 3% of the sample is in the top ten clones.

Here is what the overall study found, with its caveats: Longer time to progression and overall survival after dendritic cell vaccination were predicted by higher estimated pretreatment TIL content. The three-group TCR overlap response model was characterized as speculative, and prospective validation of the model was stated to be required. TCR clonality showed no direct relationship with survival, which suggests that a diverse polyclonal response may be important. The cohort was small and heterogeneous, few patients had complete blood and tumor sets, and even fewer had initial-recurrent tumor pairs.

The receptor chain draws on TRBV11-3 and TRBJ1-1, with 8 bases aligning to TRBD1. The material was blood, obtained before dendritic cell vaccination. This receptor was obtained from a human donor with glioblastoma. The nucleotide sequence reads TGTGCCAGCAGCTTTTATCAACTGACAGGGGAGACTGAAGCTTTCTTT. This codes for CASSFYQLTGETEAFF.